This entry describes one T cell receptor (beta chain). These data belong to a study of blood T cell repertoires in COVID-19. The ends lost 4 bases at V and 2 bases at J; junction bases unmatched: 3. This CDR3 region has 14 residues. Germline loops: CDR1 SNHLY, CDR2 FYNNEI. Profiling relied on immunoSEQ multiplex PCR, and the TCRdb table lists in-frame clones only, not all of them. Of under 350,000 clones in the sample, roughly 88% were seen once. This rearrangement joins TRBV2 to TRBJ2-3; TRBD2 matches at 7 bases. This TCR was recovered from a woman aged 70-85 years with acute or convalescent COVID-19. The sample taken for sequencing was peripheral blood. DNA of the CDR3: TGTGCCAGCAGTGGGGCGGGGGTCACAGATACGCAGTATTTT. As protein: CASSGAGVTDTQYF.